What follows are 32 T cell receptor beta chains derived from one specimen sequenced in a study of human T cells and chemical hapten exposure. From the RACE reads, TCRdb called clonotypes with MiXCR, one entry per CDR3 protein. The sample shows tens of thousands of distinct CDR3 sequences, approximately 11% of them seen only once. Time point reported: patch test 3, about 24 weeks after DPC sensitization. Noted treatment: therapeutic diphenylcyclopropenone sensitization with weekly scalp DPC. This material consisted of whole blood, taken in connection with sensitization to the hapten diphenylcyclopropenone (DPC). The receptors were sampled from a woman aged 50 to 65 with alopecia areata. Some clones in this sample may be carry-over from other donors' samples.

This clonotype has just a few counts. The chain links TRBV20-1 to TRBJ2-1; 8 nucleotides agree with TRBD1. The ends lost 2 bases at V and 4 bases at J; junction bases unmatched: 4. This CDR3 comprises 14 residues. The V gene's germline CDR1 is DFQATT and CDR2 SNEGSKA (reference sequence). As DNA, the CDR3 is TGCAGTGCTAGACTGACAGGGGAGTACAATGAGCAGTTCTTC. Encoded protein: CSARLTGEYNEQFF.

Only a few counts were recorded for this clonotype. The J gene is TRBJ2-3, the V gene TRBV20-1, with 14 bases matching TRBD2. The CDR3 has 19 amino acids. Germline loops: CDR1 DFQATT, CDR2 SNEGSKA (reference sequence). V dropped 1 base and J dropped 3; count of bases not matched to a gene: 12. The DNA of the CDR3 is TGCAGTGCTAGAGGGGGGGTACTGGGACTAGCGGGAGTAACAGATACGCAGTATTTT. Its translation is CSARGGVLGLAGVTDTQYF.

This clonotype came up many times. The genes are TRBV29-1 and TRBJ2-1; 7 bases match TRBD2. Trimming cost V 8 bases and J 9 bases; bases outside gene matches: 13. The CDR3 is made up of 13 amino acids. Germline V lookup: CDR1 SQVTM, CDR2 ANQGSEA. The CDR3 is CSPTDLGGGEQFF. The CDR3 nucleotides read TGCAGCCCCACCGATTTGGGCGGGGGTGAGCAGTTCTTC.

This clonotype was observed many times. This rearrangement joins TRBV6-6 to TRBJ1-4, with D possibly being TRBD1 (5 bases). Germline V gene sequence: CDR1 MNHNY, CDR2 SVGAGI (reference sequence). The germline V and J ends were trimmed by 2 bases and 7 bases, with 14 bases remaining between them. The CDR3 loop spans 15 amino acids. CDR3 bases: TGTGCCAGCAGTTACGGGACGGCAATGAGTGAAAAACTGTTTTTT. As protein: CASSYGTAMSEKLFF.

This clonotype was detected many times. V is TRBV28 and J is TRBJ1-2; 11 bases agree with TRBD1. Germline CDR1 is MDHEN and CDR2 is SYDVKM. Unmatched junction bases numbered 7, after V lost 5 bases and J lost 8 bases. CDR3 size: 14 residues. In DNA form, the CDR3 reads TGTGCCAGCAGTAGGACCGGGACAGGGGGAGGCTACACCTTC. It specifies CASSRTGTGGGYTF.

This clonotype was recorded many times. This sequence joins TRBV29-1 and TRBJ2-1; TRBD1 matches 10 bases. Germline CDR1 is SQVTM and CDR2 is ANQGSEA. V was pared by 8 bases and J by 3 bases, with 7 bases of the junction left unmatched. The CDR3 is made up of 14 amino acids. As DNA, the CDR3 is TGCAGCAAGACAGGGGGCGCTAACTACAATGAGCAGTTCTTC. This sequence encodes CSKTGGANYNEQFF.

This clonotype was recorded many times. The genes are TRBV6-5 and TRBJ2-2; 9 bases align to TRBD2. The CDR3 is 14 residues long. CDR1 is MNHEY and CDR2 is SVGAGI in the germline V gene. With V trimmed by 5 bases and J by 7 bases, 5 bases remained unmatched. The CDR3 loop is CASSDWTSVGELFF. CDR3 nucleotides: TGTGCCAGCAGTGACTGGACTAGCGTCGGGGAGCTGTTTTTT.

This clonotype occurred a few times. V gene TRBV11-3 combines with J gene TRBJ1-1; weak D call: TRBD1 (5 bases). Germline values: CDR1 SGHNT, CDR2 YENEEA. Trimming took 3 bases from V and 6 from J, leaving 11 bases between them. The CDR3 totals 13 residues. In DNA, the CDR3 is TGTGCCAGCAGCTTGGGGGAGAGGTCTGAAGCTTTCTTT. It specifies CASSLGERSEAFF. The full variable domain, in which reference TRBV11-3 and TRBJ1-1 provide the parts outside the CDR3, is EAGVVQSPRYKIIEKKQPVAFWCNPISGHNTLYWYLQNLGQGPELLIRYENEEAVDDSQLPKDRFSAERLKGVDSTLKIQPAELGDSAVYLCASSLGERSEAFFGQGTRLTVV.

A note on this clonotype: Since a much larger clone is just one base distant, this may be a read error. This chain's CDR3 is CATSEVGKQFF. The CDR3 region has the DNA TGTGCCACCAGTGAGGTGGGTAAGCAGTTCTTC. This chain joins TRBV24-1 and TRBJ2-1; D gene unclear. Germline CDR1 and CDR2: KGHDR and SFDVKD. This CDR3 is built from 11 residues. V was pared by 4 bases and J by 11 bases, with 8 bases between.

The J gene is TRBJ1-1, the V gene TRBV7-9; possibly TRBD1 for D (5 bases). Trimming took 5 bases from V and 6 from J, leaving 10 bases between them. The germline gives CDR1 SEHNR, CDR2 FQNEAQ (reference sequence). The length of the CDR3 is 12 residues. As DNA, the CDR3 is TGTGCCAGCAGCCCCGGGGGGGCTGAAGCTTTCTTT. Translation: CASSPGGAEAFF. The full variable domain, its missing parts supplied by reference TRBV7-9 and TRBJ1-1, is DTGVSQNPRHKITKRGQNVTFRCDPISEHNRLYWYRQTLGQGPEFLTYFQNEAQLEKSRLLSDRFSAERPKGSFSTLEIQRTEQGDSAMYLCASSPGGAEAFFGQGTRLTVV.

This clonotype appeared many times. The V and J genes are TRBV5-1 and TRBJ2-3, with 9 bases that match TRBD2. The V segment lost 4 bases and the J segment 6 bases; nucleotides outside the gene matches: 12. CDR1 is SGHRS, CDR2 YFSETQ, per germline. CDR3 length: 16 residues. CDR3 residues: CASSSTPGLAADTQYF. In DNA, the CDR3 is TGCGCCAGCAGCAGCACTCCGGGACTAGCAGCGGATACGCAGTATTTT.

This clonotype was seen more than once but under ten times. This chain joins TRBV20-1 and TRBJ1-4; weak D call: TRBD1 (5 bases). V was cut by 5 bases and J by 8 bases, with 18 bases left in between. The CDR3 extends over 14 amino acids. Germline V lookup: CDR1 DFQATT, CDR2 SNEGSKA (reference sequence). The CDR3 DNA reads TGCAGTGCTCCCCTTGGGGGAAGGGCGGAAAAACTGTTTTTT. Its protein product is CSAPLGGRAEKLFF.

Only a few counts were recorded for this clonotype. The J gene is TRBJ2-3, the V gene TRBV28; a possible D gene is TRBD2 (6 bases). CDR3 length: 14 amino acids. Deletions cut 5 bases from V and 6 bases from J, with 15 bases between. CDR1 is MDHEN, CDR2 SYDVKM, per germline. DNA for the CDR3: TGTGCCAGCAGTCTGGGTTCAGGAGGGGATACGCAGTATTTT. Its protein product is CASSLGSGGDTQYF.

This clonotype has just a few counts. V gene TRBV7-8 combines with J gene TRBJ2-2; D possibly corresponds to TRBD1 (6 bases). The germline V and J ends were trimmed by 5 bases and 3 bases, with 13 bases remaining between them. This CDR3 is 15 amino acids long. Germline loops: CDR1 SGHVS, CDR2 FQNEAQ. The CDR3 reads CASSPTGLDTGELFF. CDR3 sequence (DNA): TGTGCCAGCAGCCCTACAGGGTTGGACACCGGGGAGCTGTTTTTT.

This chain links TRBV10-1 with TRBJ2-3, with D possibly matching TRBD2 (6 bases). The CDR3 is made up of 14 amino acids. Germline-derived CDR1 and CDR2 are WNHNN and SYGVQD (reference sequence). V lost 2 bases, J lost 3 bases, and 9 bases lay in between. CDR3 region: CASSEMGLTDTQYF. DNA of the CDR3: TGCGCCAGCAGTGAGATGGGACTTACAGATACGCAGTATTTT.

This chain links TRBV7-9 with TRBJ1-3; D is ambiguous. The CDR3 has 15 residues. The germline CDR1 and CDR2 sequences are SEHNR and FQNEAQ (reference sequence). V lost 5 bases to trimming and J lost 2 bases, with 13 bases between them. The CDR3 nucleotides read TGTGCCAGCAGCACCGGTTTGGCGGCTGGAAACACCATATATTTT. Protein sequence: CASSTGLAAGNTIYF.

This clonotype was picked up a small number of times. The gene calls are TRBV2 and TRBJ2-2; tentatively, D is TRBD1 or TRBD2 (5 bases each). V gave up 6 bases and J gave up 3 bases, with 5 bases separating them. The CDR3 covers 12 residues. CDR1 is SNHLY, CDR2 FYNNEI, per germline. The CDR3 DNA follows: TGTGCCAGCAGGGGGGACACCGGGGAGCTGTTTTTT. Encoded protein: CASRGDTGELFF.

Details on this clonotype: This may arise from a read error, as a much more abundant clone is one base away. V gene TRBV7-9 combines with J gene TRBJ2-2, with 10 bases fitting TRBD2. Per germline, CDR1 SEHNR and CDR2 FQNEAQ (reference sequence). This CDR3 comprises 17 residues. For the CDR3, the DNA is TGTTCCAGCAGCTTACCTAGCGGGAGTTTGAACACCGGGGAGCTGTTTTTT. This sequence encodes CSSSLPSGSLNTGELFF.

This clonotype was detected only a few times. This chain joins TRBV29-1 and TRBJ2-7; 9 bases line up with TRBD2. The V segment lost 4 bases and the J segment 5 bases; nucleotides outside the gene matches: 3. The germline V gene encodes CDR1 SQVTM and CDR2 ANQGSEA. The CDR3 has 12 amino acids. CDR3: CSVAASGNEQYF. The DNA of the CDR3 is TGCAGCGTTGCGGCTAGCGGGAACGAGCAGTACTTC.

This clonotype was counted many times. V and J are TRBV27 and TRBJ1-1, with no clear D. V was trimmed by 5 bases and J by 3 bases, leaving 7 bases between them. The CDR3 runs to 12 residues. Germline V gives CDR1 MNHEY, CDR2 SMNVEV (reference sequence). The CDR3 DNA reads TGTGCCAGCAGTGACCAATACACTGAAGCTTTCTTT. Translation: CASSDQYTEAFF.

This clonotype was detected many times. The V call is TRBV20-1, the J call TRBJ2-5; D is possibly TRBD1 (5 bases). CDR1 and CDR2 (germline): DFQATT, SNEGSKA (reference sequence). V was pared by 1 base and J by 1 base, with 7 bases between. This CDR3 has 13 amino acids. Written as DNA, the CDR3 is TGCAGTGCTAGAGGTGACAGCCAAGAGACCCAGTACTTC. Its protein product is CSARGDSQETQYF.

This clonotype was counted between two and nine times. The chain employs TRBV10-2 and TRBJ1-1, with D uncertain. The CDR3 consists of 14 residues. V was shortened by 3 bases and J by 8 bases, with 16 bases between the two germline ends. Germline V lookup: CDR1 WSHSY, CDR2 SAAADI. CDR3 nucleotides: TGCGCCAGCAGTGACCCCCGCCGGGCTAGAGAAGCTTTCTTT. It is translated as CASSDPRRAREAFF.

This clonotype has only a few counts. This chain links TRBV20-1 with TRBJ2-5; TRBD2 agrees at 7 bases. Germline V lookup: CDR1 DFQATT, CDR2 SNEGSKA (reference sequence). The V gene end was trimmed by 1 base and the J gene end by 6 bases; junction bases not matched to a gene: 8. The CDR3 has 14 residues. Written as DNA, the CDR3 is TGCAGTGCTAGAGTCGTGTGGGAGGGGAAGACCCAGTACTTC. Translating it yields CSARVVWEGKTQYF.

This clonotype was recorded at least ten times. The gene calls are TRBV6-2 or TRBV6-3 and TRBJ2-7; TRBD1 matches at 7 bases. The CDR3 runs to 15 residues. CDR1 is MNHEY and CDR2 is SVGEGT in the germline V gene. The junction had 8 bases not matched to a gene; V was cut back by 5 bases and J by 1 base. The CDR3 here is CASSATMGQSYEQYF. The DNA for the CDR3 is TGTGCCAGCAGTGCGACTATGGGACAGTCCTACGAGCAGTACTTC.

The chain carries TRBV12-3 or TRBV12-4 and TRBJ1-5; maybe TRBD1 (5 bases). The CDR3 is 13 residues long. The ends were cut back, 4 bases at V and 14 bases at J, with 18 bases in the middle. This chain's CDR3 is CASSYSGTRREHF. In DNA form, the CDR3 reads TGTGCCAGCAGTTATTCCGGGACCCGAAGGGAGCATTTT.

This clonotype appeared many times. The gene calls are TRBV12-3 or TRBV12-4 and TRBJ2-6, with 7 bases matching TRBD1. The V segment lost 6 bases and the J segment 4 bases; nucleotides outside the gene matches: 6. CDR3 length: 15 amino acids. The chain's CDR3 is CASSYGTAGANVLTF. The CDR3 DNA reads TGTGCCAGCAGCTATGGGACAGCCGGGGCCAACGTCCTGACTTTC.

This clonotype was seen at least ten times. The chain employs TRBV30 and TRBJ2-7, with a possible D match to TRBD1 (5 bases). Germline V lookup: CDR1 GTSNPN, CDR2 SVGIG (reference sequence). Trimming shortened V by 2 bases and J by 1 base, and 12 bases separated the two germline ends. This CDR3 is built from 14 residues. The CDR3 is CAWSRAGISYEQYF. The CDR3 DNA is TGTGCCTGGAGTCGGGCAGGGATATCCTACGAGCAGTACTTC.

The table lists this clonotype with many counts. The chain has TRBV7-9 and TRBJ2-2, with unresolved D. The CDR3 runs to 16 residues. Germline-derived CDR1 and CDR2 are SEHNR and FQNEAQ (reference sequence). The germline V and J ends were trimmed by 3 bases and 4 bases, with 15 bases remaining between them. Here the CDR3 DNA reads TGTGCCAGCAGCTTCGGACCGCCCCGAGGCACCGGGGAGCTGTTTTTT. Encoded protein: CASSFGPPRGTGELFF.

This clonotype was seen only a few times. V usage is TRBV7-6 and J usage is TRBJ1-1; D call uncertain. The CDR3 runs to 15 residues. V lost 7 bases and J lost 1, with 16 bases in between. The germline V gene encodes CDR1 SGHVS and CDR2 FNYEAQ. The CDR3 region is CASTPGWKTNTEAFF. The CDR3 nucleotides are TGTGCCAGCACCCCCGGTTGGAAAACGAACACTGAAGCTTTCTTT.

The chain joins TRBV3-1 to TRBJ2-7, with D possibly being TRBD1 (6 bases). The length of the CDR3 is 16 residues. Germline loops: CDR1 LGHDT, CDR2 YNNKEL (reference sequence). V lost 4 bases and J lost 6, with 22 bases in between. The CDR3 DNA reads TGTGCCAGCAGCCCAATTAAAGGATTACAGGGACGCGAGCAGTACTTC. Translating it yields CASSPIKGLQGREQYF.

The gene calls are TRBV11-2 and TRBJ2-7; 8 positions agree with TRBD2. This CDR3 is built from 16 residues. CDR1 and CDR2 (germline): SGHAT, FQNNGV. The V and J ends lost 2 bases and 4 bases, in that order; junction bases with no gene match: 10. CDR3 sequence reads: CASSLQGLAGPYEQYF. Here the CDR3 DNA reads TGTGCCAGCAGCTTACAGGGCTTAGCGGGACCGTACGAGCAGTACTTC.

This clonotype has a count of ten or more. The chain recombines TRBV6-5 with TRBJ2-2, with 9 nucleotides matching TRBD2. Germline lookup yields CDR1 MNHEY and CDR2 SVGAGI. The CDR3 has 17 residues. J lost 0 bases, V lost 5 bases, and 7 bases had no gene match. DNA of the CDR3: TGTGCCAGCAGTCCCGGGACTAGCATTACGAACACCGGGGAGCTGTTTTTT. Translation gives CASSPGTSITNTGELFF.